A single sample gave rise to the 29 T cell receptor beta chains below, sequenced in a study of blood T cell repertoires in COVID-19 (dated by TCRdb to 2018 to 2020). Libraries were made using the immunoSEQ multiplex PCR assay. This is the immuneACCESS table as TCRdb keeps it, with only in-frame sequences that have V and J called. A part of the clones is gone; compared with another copy, unresolved V genes explain less than half, and the rest is unexplained. The table for this sample lists some 9,800 clones; approximately 87% of them were counted only once. The ten most abundant clones make up more than 8% of the sample. The sample was peripheral blood. The receptors derive from a man between 60 and 75 years old with acute or convalescent COVID-19.

The V and J genes are TRBV18 and TRBJ1-3, with 7 bases that match TRBD1. Trimming cost V 3 bases and J 0 bases; bases outside gene matches: 5. The germline V gene has CDR1 KGHSH and CDR2 LQKENI. The CDR3 is 16 residues long. The CDR3: CASSPRQGLSGNTIYF. The CDR3 nucleotides are TGTGCCAGCTCACCGCGACAGGGTCTCTCTGGAAACACCATATATTTT.

The V and J genes are TRBV9 and TRBJ1-5, with TRBD1 matching over 8 bases. This CDR3 region has 14 residues. Germline CDR1 is SGDLS and CDR2 is YYNGEE. Trimming removed 4 bases from V and 6 bases from J; junction bases left unmatched: 6. The CDR3 DNA is TGTGCCAGCAGCATGGGACAGGTGGGTCAGCCCCAGCATTTT. Its protein is CASSMGQVGQPQHF.

The chain joins TRBV10-3 to TRBJ1-2; perhaps TRBD1 as D (6 bases). The V end lost 6 bases, the J end lost 1 base, and 15 bases lay between the germline ends. Germline CDR1 ENHRY, CDR2 SYGVKD. The CDR3 is made up of 15 amino acids. CDR3 loop: CAIRESRGDNYGYTF. The CDR3 DNA reads TGTGCCATCAGGGAAAGCAGGGGCGATAACTATGGCTACACCTTC.

This chain uses TRBV3-1 (or the pseudogene TRBV3-2) with TRBJ2-4; possible D gene TRBD1, 6 bases. Trimming shortened V by 4 bases and J by 4 bases, and 20 bases separated the two germline ends. The CDR3 runs 17 residues. The germline CDR1 and CDR2 sequences are LGHDT and YNNKEL (reference sequence). The CDR3 region is CASSRDTPICRKNIQYF. For the CDR3, the DNA is TGTGCCAGCAGCCGGGACACTCCCATTTGCAGAAAAAACATTCAGTACTTC.

The genes are TRBV10-3 and TRBJ1-2; 8 bases map to TRBD1. The CDR3 runs to 13 residues. V shed 6 bases, J shed 1 base, and the junction held 1 base outside the gene matches. The V gene's germline CDR1 is ENHRY and CDR2 SYGVKD. CDR3 coding DNA: TGTGCCATCAGGGACAGGGTTAACTATGGCTACACCTTC. Encoded protein: CAIRDRVNYGYTF.

This clone was seen once. The V and J genes are TRBV7-8 and TRBJ1-5; 8 bases align to TRBD1. The germline CDR1 and CDR2 sequences are SGHVS and FQNEAQ. The CDR3 has 17 amino acids. Germline trimming cut 4 bases from V and 4 bases from J; bases unmatched to any gene: 12. This CDR3 reads CASSSGQGRNLNQPQHF. The CDR3 nucleotides are TGTGCCAGCAGCTCAGGACAGGGTAGGAACCTTAATCAGCCCCAGCATTTT.

V is TRBV29-1 and J is TRBJ1-2, with TRBD1 as a possible D gene (5 bases). The CDR3 has 13 residues. Germline V CDR1 and CDR2: SQVTM, ANQGSEA. V lost 7 bases, J lost 7 bases, and 19 bases lay in between. CDR3 coding DNA: TGCAGCGCAGCCGGGGGGGAGGAATTTGGCTACACCTTC. Encoded protein: CSAAGGEEFGYTF. Full variable domain (rest looked up from reference TRBV29-1 and TRBJ1-2): SAVISQKPSRDICQRGTSLTIQCQVDSQVTMMFWYRQQPGQSLTLIATANQGSEATYESGFVIDKFPISRPNLTFSTLTVSNMSPEDSSIYLCSAAGGEEFGYTFGSGTRLTVV.

This clone came up a few times. This chain uses TRBV28 with TRBJ1-4; possible D gene TRBD1, 5 bases. The CDR3 extends over 15 amino acids. Germline assignment: CDR1 MDHEN and CDR2 SYDVKM. V shed 5 bases and J shed 7 bases, with 17 bases lying between them. CDR3 coding DNA: TGTGCCAGCAGTCAACGGACGCGTCAGGGTGAAAAACTGTTTTTT. As protein: CASSQRTRQGEKLFF.

This clone is classed as medium-sized. This sequence joins TRBV4-2 and TRBJ2-2; no clear D gene. Trimming pared 2 bases from V and 1 base from J, leaving 5 bases between. Germline V CDR1 and CDR2: LGHNA, YNFKEQ. The CDR3 runs 14 residues. CDR3: CASSQYGNTGELFF. The CDR3 nucleotides read TGTGCCAGCAGCCAATACGGGAACACCGGGGAGCTGTTTTTT.

The rearrangement uses TRBV4-2 and TRBJ2-2, with 11 bases that match TRBD1. V was pared by 4 bases and J by 7 bases, with 8 bases of the junction left unmatched. CDR1 is LGHNA and CDR2 is YNFKEQ in the germline V gene. This CDR3 contains 16 residues. The CDR3 here is CASSPHGQGAYGELFF. The CDR3 region has the DNA TGTGCCAGCAGCCCCCACGGACAGGGGGCTTACGGGGAGCTGTTTTTT.

This clone was counted only a few times. The J gene is TRBJ1-1, the V gene TRBV4-1; 8 positions agree with TRBD1. The V and J ends lost 7 bases and 4 bases, in that order; junction bases with no gene match: 11. The germline gives CDR1 MGHRA, CDR2 YSYEKL. This CDR3 spans 15 amino acids. For the CDR3, the DNA is TGCGCCAGCAAGGACAGGGAAAGGAGTAGCACTGAAGCTTTCTTT. It specifies CASKDRERSSTEAFF.

The chain carries TRBV5-1 and TRBJ2-1; tentative D call: TRBD1 (6 bases). Germline V gives CDR1 SGHRS, CDR2 YFSETQ. CDR3 length equals 18 residues. Trimming took off 0 bases at V and 0 bases at J, with 16 bases between the two ends. This chain's CDR3 is CASSLAEGVSSSYNEQFF. CDR3 coding DNA: TGCGCCAGCAGCTTGGCCGAGGGGGTTTCGAGCTCCTACAATGAGCAGTTCTTC.

This clone was seen only once. CDR3 protein: CASTQTSATTGELFF. The CDR3 bases are TGTGCCAGCACTCAGACTAGCGCAACCACCGGGGAGCTGTTTTTT. This chain connects TRBV9 to TRBJ2-2; 8 bases are shared with TRBD2. V lost 6 bases to trimming and J lost 4 bases; unmatched junction nucleotides: 8. Germline assignment: CDR1 SGDLS and CDR2 YYNGEE. The CDR3 consists of 15 residues.

The CDR3, as DNA: TGTGCCAGCAGTGGAACAGGGAGCCCCACAGATACGCAGTATTTT. This encodes CASSGTGSPTDTQYF. V usage is TRBV28 and J usage is TRBJ2-3; D is possibly TRBD1 (6 bases). This CDR3 region has 15 residues. V was pared by 5 bases and J by 2 bases, with 14 bases between. Germline assignment: CDR1 MDHEN and CDR2 SYDVKM.

The chain carries TRBV5-1 and TRBJ1-2; possibly TRBD1 for D (5 bases). The CDR3 runs to 16 residues. CDR1 and CDR2 from the germline V gene are SGHRS and YFSETQ. The V gene lost 1 base and the J gene lost 3 bases, with 16 bases spanning the gap. The CDR3 nucleotides are TGCGCCAGCAGCTTGTTTCGGGCAGGGATAGACTATGGCTACACCTTC. It codes for CASSLFRAGIDYGYTF.

This chain connects TRBV28 to TRBJ1-1; D gene ambiguous. The CDR3 spans 13 residues. The ends were cut back, 7 bases at V and 6 bases at J, with 15 bases in the middle. Germline V gene data show CDR1 as MDHEN and CDR2 as SYDVKM. The CDR3 region has the DNA TGTGCCAGCACCTCCGGGGTCTTTGCTGAAGCTTTCTTT. Its protein product is CASTSGVFAEAFF.

This chain joins TRBV7-3 and TRBJ2-3; D might be TRBD2 (6 bases). V was shortened by 0 bases and J by 5 bases, with 15 bases between the two germline ends. Germline CDR1 and CDR2: SGHTA and FQGTGA. This CDR3 comprises 16 residues. CDR3 bases: TGTGCCAGCAGCTTAACCCCCGGGAGTTGGGGAGATACGCAGTATTTT. This translates into CASSLTPGSWGDTQYF.

The chain has TRBV19 and TRBJ1-4; D gene ambiguous. V was clipped by 3 bases and J by 7 bases, with 24 bases between them. There are 18 residues in the CDR3. Per germline, CDR1 LNHDA and CDR2 SQIVND (reference sequence). Written as DNA, the CDR3 is TGTGCCAGTAGTATGGCGGGGAATAGGAAGTGGTCTGTTGAAAAACTGTTTTTT. Translated, it gives CASSMAGNRKWSVEKLFF.

This sequence joins TRBV12-2 and TRBJ1-6. TRBV12-2 is marked as a pseudogene. This CDR3 is built from 14 residues. The CDR3 region is CASRLVEDGSPLHF. The CDR3 nucleotides are TGTGCAAGTCGCCTAGTAGAGGATGGTTCACCCCTCCACTTT.

The chain combines TRBV4-1 with TRBJ1-5; no clear D. CDR3 length: 16 residues. Germline V gene sequence: CDR1 MGHRA, CDR2 YSYEKL. The V end lost 0 bases, the J end lost 2 bases, and 11 bases lay between the germline ends. CDR3 bases: TGCGCCAGCAGCCAAGACGTGGTTCGCGGCAATCAGCCCCAGCATTTT. This translates into CASSQDVVRGNQPQHF.

The chain carries TRBV11-2 and TRBJ2-2; unclear D gene. Per germline, CDR1 SGHAT and CDR2 FQNNGV. V lost 5 bases and J 6 bases, leaving 13 bases between the germline ends. The CDR3 sequence is 14 residues long. The CDR3 reads CASSLNTVPGELFF. DNA for the CDR3: TGTGCCAGCAGCCTCAACACCGTTCCCGGGGAGCTGTTTTTT.

The V and J genes are TRBV28 and TRBJ1-2; 7 bases line up with TRBD1. J lost 7 bases, V lost 5 bases, and 7 bases had no gene match. This CDR3 spans 13 amino acids. Germline V lookup: CDR1 MDHEN, CDR2 SYDVKM. As DNA, the CDR3 is TGTGCCAGCAGTCCCGGACAGGACGGTGGCTACACCTTC. Residues: CASSPGQDGGYTF.

V and J are TRBV6-5 and TRBJ1-5; TRBD1 is a possible D gene (6 bases). The germline gives CDR1 MNHEY, CDR2 SVGAGI. Trimming cost V 2 bases and J 6 bases, with 11 bases left between them. This CDR3 region has 14 residues. The CDR3 loop is CASSYRQVGQPQHF. DNA of the CDR3: TGTGCCAGCAGTTACCGACAGGTGGGTCAGCCCCAGCATTTT.

The chain joins TRBV19 to TRBJ1-1; D not certain. The germline V gene encodes CDR1 LNHDA and CDR2 SQIVND (reference sequence). V was pared by 4 bases and J by 0 bases, with 3 bases between. This CDR3 region has 12 residues. This CDR3 reads CASSTLNTEAFF. In DNA, the CDR3 is TGTGCCAGTAGTACTCTGAACACTGAAGCTTTCTTT.

This chain links TRBV2 with TRBJ2-7; 7 bases are shared with TRBD1. This CDR3 has 12 residues. With V trimmed by 8 bases and J by 6 bases, 7 bases remained unmatched. CDR1 and CDR2 from the germline V gene are SNHLY and FYNNEI. CDR3: CASSKGAGEQYF. DNA of the CDR3: TGTGCCAGCTCTAAGGGGGCGGGCGAGCAGTACTTC.

The chain uses TRBV30 and TRBJ2-7, with 7 bases identical to TRBD1. There are 14 residues in the CDR3. Germline CDR1 reads GTSNPN; CDR2 reads SVGIG (reference sequence). V trimming: 2 bases; J trimming: 5 bases; junction bases outside the gene matches: 9. CDR3 DNA sequence: TGTGCCTGGAGTTTTTCGACAGGGTGGCACGAGCAGTACTTC. It yields the protein CAWSFSTGWHEQYF.

This chain uses TRBV4-1 with TRBJ2-3, with 8 bases lining up with TRBD1. Germline trimming cut 4 bases from V and 5 bases from J; bases unmatched to any gene: 5. The CDR3 is made up of 14 amino acids. CDR1 is MGHRA and CDR2 is YSYEKL in the germline V gene. The CDR3 loop reads CASSPQGGGDTQYF. As DNA, the CDR3 is TGCGCCAGCAGCCCACAGGGGGGAGGAGATACGCAGTATTTT.

The chain employs TRBV6-5 and TRBJ1-5; D is unresolved. Germline values: CDR1 MNHEY, CDR2 SVGAGI. V lost 5 bases and J 6 bases, leaving 5 bases between the germline ends. The CDR3 totals 11 residues. In DNA form, the CDR3 reads TGTGCCAGCAGTCGGGGTCAGCCCCAGCATTTT. Protein: CASSRGQPQHF.

The J gene is TRBJ2-6, the V gene TRBV19, with TRBD1 matching over 9 bases. The germline V gene has CDR1 LNHDA and CDR2 SQIVND (reference sequence). The J segment lost 3 bases and the V segment lost 7 bases, leaving 10 bases of the junction unmatched. CDR3 length: 17 residues. CDR3 loop: CASTEDRGVIGANVLTF. CDR3 nucleotides: TGTGCCAGTACAGAGGACAGGGGAGTAATTGGGGCCAACGTCCTGACTTTC.